This TCR beta chain was profiled in a study of CD8+CD57+ T cells in acquired aplastic anemia. Individuals selected for sequencing had exhibited CD8+CD57+ cell expansion on flow cytometry. V was clipped by 1 base and J by 4 bases, with 19 bases between them. CDR3 size: 17 residues. Germline values: CDR1 MNHEY, CDR2 SMNVEV (reference sequence). Genomic DNA provided the template from which TCR beta VDJ and CDR3 profiles were obtained. TCRdb recomputed calls from the reads with MiXCR, one row per CDR3 protein. The repertoire holds about 160,000 distinct CDR3 sequences, about 50% seen once, with more than 30% in the top ten. General study results and limits: Patients and controls had in common fewer than 30 CD8+ CDR3 sequences.

There are a few counts of this clonotype. The antigen is unknown. Specimen: sorted CD4+, CD8+, or CD8+CD57+ T cells (not recorded which) from PBMCs. The rearrangement joins TRBV27 to TRBJ2-5; tentatively, D is TRBD2 (6 bases). This clonotype was sampled from a human donor with aplastic anemia. The CDR3 DNA reads as TGTGCCAGCAGTTTATGGGCTAGCGTGTCGCCCCGAGAGACCCAGTACTTC. This sequence encodes CASSLWASVSPRETQYF.